This T cell receptor (beta chain) was identified during a study of T cell responses to AZD1222 COVID-19 vaccine. Study-wide results and caveats: Possibly, clonal diversity was underestimated; donors were largely white British and included more females. The peak T cell response came first, and repertoires were sampled only after it.

Produced via immunoSEQ multiplex PCR; TCRdb's table is partial and in-frame only. The sample has around 120,000 clones; approximately 90% are singletons. Unmatched junction bases numbered 4, after V lost 0 bases and J lost 3 bases. The length of the CDR3 is 17 residues. Germline V CDR1 and CDR2: PRHDT, FYEKMQ (reference sequence). As for this clone: Its antigen is not identified.

Here the sequenced sample was peripheral blood, taken on day 0 of MenACWY control vaccination. This clonotype was obtained from an adult in good health. The rearrangement joins TRBV13 to TRBJ2-2; 10 bases align to TRBD2. The chain's CDR3 is CASSLGLGLADTGELFF. CDR3 DNA sequence: TGTGCCAGCAGCTTAGGCCTAGGACTAGCGGACACCGGGGAGCTGTTTTTT.